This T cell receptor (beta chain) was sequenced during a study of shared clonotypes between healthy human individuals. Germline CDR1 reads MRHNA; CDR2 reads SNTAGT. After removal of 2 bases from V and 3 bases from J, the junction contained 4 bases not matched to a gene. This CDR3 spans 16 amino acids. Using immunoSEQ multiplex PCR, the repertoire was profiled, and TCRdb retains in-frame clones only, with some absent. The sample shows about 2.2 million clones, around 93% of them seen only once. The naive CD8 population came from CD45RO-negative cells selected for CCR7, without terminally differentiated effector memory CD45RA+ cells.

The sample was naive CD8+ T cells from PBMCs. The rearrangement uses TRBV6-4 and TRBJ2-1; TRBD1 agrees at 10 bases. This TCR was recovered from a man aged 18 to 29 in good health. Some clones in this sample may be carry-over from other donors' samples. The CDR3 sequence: CASSDPRDRGYNEQFF. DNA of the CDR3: TGTGCCAGCAGTGACCCCCGGGACAGGGGCTACAATGAGCAGTTCTTC.